This T cell receptor beta chain was documented in a study of shared clonotypes between healthy human individuals (TCRdb year 2020). Regarding the research as a whole: A few men and two women, aged 18 to 49 years, made up the cohort. For each donor, three plates each were used for CD4 naive and CD4 memory, two plates were used for CD8 naive, and one plate was used for CD8 memory. The study deeply sequenced blood TCR repertoires of five healthy adults to estimate repertoire size and the extent of clonotype sharing between individuals. Different laboratories and diverse techniques were used to prepare libraries and sequence TCR repertoires, to increase sequencing depth and limit assay-specific biases. Between about 0.8 and 9.5 billion PBMCs per donor were obtained by leukapheresis. Overall study results and their limits: Across four donors, approximately 5% of naive CD4, approximately 4% of naive CD8, approximately 2.5% of memory CD4, and about 0.4% of memory CD8 clonotypes were shared. Sampling was restricted to blood, and TCR repertoires in tissue are likely to differ from TCR repertoires in blood. Larger estimated clonotype richness was generally found for naive subsets than for memory subsets. Incomplete sequencing was indicated by rarefaction of sorted-subset datasets, despite the large sequencing depth. The genetic and exposure-history diversity represented was limited by the small number of donors. Compared with non-shared clonotypes, the clonotypes found in all four sorted-subset donors had higher generation probabilities. Pairwise subsampling led to the expectation that sequencing depth would affect the degree of clonotype sharing among donors.

Using the deep immunoSEQ assay, multiplex PCR amplified TCR CDR3 regions from genomic DNA. Extracted genomic DNA from each cell subset was spread evenly across all wells of several immunoSEQ 96-well plates, with each plate serving as a replicate. For sorted subsets, each replicate PCR was loaded with roughly 200 ng genomic DNA, equivalent to 30,000 or so T cell genomes. Purified libraries were measured with a Qubit 3.0 fluorometer, size-checked on a Bioanalyzer 2100, and measured again with the KAPA Library Quantification kit. Every immunoSEQ 96-well plate was sequenced on a separate single-read 150-cycle Illumina NextSeq 550 flow cell. The study's processing was this. Because only junctional sequences without quality scores were contained in the immunoSEQ output, filtering matching that applied to full-length reads could not be performed. Sequences were annotated with PyIR, a Python wrapper for IgBLAST v1.9, using IMGT germline references to assign V/J genes and CDR3. Any read was removed if the V/J assignment was weak (E-value above 1e-6), the CDR3 was missing, or the read contained stop codons, out-of-frame junctions, or ambiguous translated residues. V3J clonotypes were defined by identical inferred V gene, J gene, and CDR3 amino acid sequence. Percentage overlap between repertoires was computed as shared unique clonotypes divided by the size of the smaller repertoire. Repertoire richness was assessed with RTK rarefaction, the Chao1 estimator, and Recon v2.1 estimates of unobserved clonotypes. Generation probabilities for all TCRbeta clonotypes obtained by the gDNA method from a handful of donors were computed using OLGA. Not all clones reach the TCRdb copy of this immuneACCESS table, which keeps in-frame sequences only. Checked studies attribute under half of the gap to unresolved V genes and leave the rest unexplained. V, J and clone size reflect that table, while D and trimming were determined from the DNA. Present in this sample are some 79,000 clones, about 64% of which were seen just once. Clones ranked in the top ten supply around 52% of the sample.

This clone came up a few times. Its antigen is still unknown. No base quality values were provided; no much bigger clone lies one nucleotide off. The donors were healthy, HIV-negative adults with no recently reported acute infections or vaccinations. Only Caucasian adults living in Nashville, Tennessee, USA were represented among the donors. CD8 memory samples combined magnetically selected CD45RO+ cells with CCR7-negative CD45RA+ effector memory (TemRA) cells. Blood was collected by leukapheresis, and PBMCs were isolated by Ficoll-Histopaque density gradient centrifugation and then cryopreserved in liquid nitrogen vapor phase. Purity and quantity of every magnetically sorted T cell population were checked by analytical flow cytometry. Genomic DNA was isolated from each sorted fraction and quantified by UV absorbance on a Nanodrop 2000c. The germline V gene yields MGHRA for CDR1 and YSYEKL for CDR2. From its cysteine to its phenylalanine, the CDR3 spans 17 amino acids. Only the CDR3 portion is preserved as DNA: 51 bases, with reading frame beginning at the first base. Relative to germline, V is missing 1 base and J is missing 7 bases, with 10 bases of the junction outside any gene match.

The TCR comes from a young man in good health. The specimen sequenced was memory CD8+ T cells sorted from blood. In the paper's terms, the cell subset or site label means: CD45RO+ cells pooled with CCR7-negative TemRA cells. The rearrangement joined TRBV4-1 to TRBJ2-7; the junction holds 13 bases that match TRBD2. The CDR3 is CASSQADMGLAGREQYF. In nucleotides, the sequence is TGCGCCAGCAGCCAAGCCGACATGGGACTAGCGGGAAGGGAGCAGTACTTC.